The rows below give T cell receptor beta chains drawn from one sample of a study of cytomegalovirus exposure and HLA in healthy donors. The protocol was immunoSEQ multiplex PCR, while the TCRdb copy is restricted to in-frame clones and leaves out a portion. The sample holds fewer than 200,000 clones, about four fifths seen once. The specimen was PBMCs. The source is a female donor in good health and CMV-seronegative. Both conserved end residues are part of each CDR3. A D gene is named only where the DNA matches it firmly. Expanded clones get a size class; other rows say once, few or many, or leave the size out.

TRBV7-2,.,.,CASSLQTYEQYF
TRBV15,.,.,CATSRVGYDTEAFF
TRBV11-3,.,few,CASSNNEQFF
TRBV7-2,.,.,CASSLARTVTGELFF
TRBV27,.,few,CASSKNRSEQYF
TRBV7-9,.,once,CASNQFGSGWQTQYF
TRBV6-5,.,.,CASSLIRYNEQFF
TRBV25-1,TRBD2,.,CASRVAGDSVTEQFF
TRBV29-1,TRBD1,.,CSVGTGTGFSEQYF
TRBV7-2,TRBD2,.,CASSLSGRAGETQYF
TRBV6-5,TRBD1,.,CASKGTAAYEQYF
TRBV7-8,.,.,CASSSQALGGGTEAFF
TRBV5-1,TRBD1,.,CASSKGQANEKLFF
TRBV7-8,.,few,CASSFTGSGNTIYF
TRBV7-9,.,.,CASSPMFAGHSYNEQFF
TRBV6-6,TRBD1,.,CASRERQGGNSPLHF
TRBV4-1,TRBD1,.,CASSPTGGNGNTIYF
TRBV9,.,.,CASSAADWGANEKLFF
TRBV7-9,.,.,CASSLDPAGYTEAFF
TRBV5-1,.,.,CASSLGTAPYEQYF
TRBV5-6,TRBD1,.,CASSLVGGPNEKLFF
TRBV11-2,.,.,CASSLTRDGELFF
TRBV18,TRBD2,.,CASSPLRGGETQYF
TRBV6-6,TRBD1,.,CASSYPTTGIYGYTF
TRBV27,.,.,CASSTQTGSKYF
TRBV11-2,.,.,CASRQQGAGNTIYF
TRBV29-1,.,.,CSVEGAGNYEQYF
TRBV13,TRBD2,.,CASSDRAGEETQYF
TRBV7-3,.,once,CASSLMVGSGNEQFF
TRBV30,.,once,CAWAKETAYGYTF
TRBV27,TRBD1,few,CATRGQGSEKLFF
TRBV2,TRBD2,.,CASRDGAGTRDTGELFF
TRBV15,TRBD1,.,CATSRFRDSLSYEQYF
TRBV11-2,TRBD1,.,CASSPTDRADEQFF
TRBV7-9,TRBD1,.,CASSPDRAVNTEAFF
TRBV9,.,.,CASSVAPTGEKLFF
TRBV5-6,.,.,CASSLGGHYNEQFF
TRBV5-6,TRBD2,.,CASSLGLAGRTDTQYF
TRBV5-1,TRBD2,.,CASSLAITSVPNEQFF
TRBV27,.,once,CASSTHGGGNSPLHF
TRBV7-8,TRBD1,.,CASSLERTGWTEAFF
TRBV6-5,TRBD1,.,CASRAGQGFWGEQFF
TRBV6-5,TRBD1,.,CASSSGGYSYEQYF
TRBV28,TRBD2,few,CASSLIAGGAYEQYF
TRBV4-1,TRBD2,.,CASSQNPWAGGRGEQYF
TRBV7-6,TRBD1,.,CASSLVGGLSDPSYEQYF
TRBV7-9,TRBD2,.,CASSPIQGLAGVDTGELFF
TRBV7-9,.,.,CASSLGGQTYEQYF
TRBV7-9,.,.,CASSLVGFTVPEQFF
TRBV7-8,.,.,CASSLVGRATEAFF
TRBV6-4,.,few,CASSVFIDSPLHF
TRBV7-2,TRBD1,.,CASSSGDRADQYF
TRBV5-1,.,.,CASSPTGPSSGNTIYF
TRBV9,.,.,CASSVMDKESNEQYF
TRBV27,.,.,CASSPWTALSYNEQFF
TRBV27,TRBD1,.,CASSTRTGGTDTQYF
TRBV7-9,TRBD2,.,CASSLTSGFNEQFF
TRBV14,TRBD1,.,CASSRVGGAYEQYF